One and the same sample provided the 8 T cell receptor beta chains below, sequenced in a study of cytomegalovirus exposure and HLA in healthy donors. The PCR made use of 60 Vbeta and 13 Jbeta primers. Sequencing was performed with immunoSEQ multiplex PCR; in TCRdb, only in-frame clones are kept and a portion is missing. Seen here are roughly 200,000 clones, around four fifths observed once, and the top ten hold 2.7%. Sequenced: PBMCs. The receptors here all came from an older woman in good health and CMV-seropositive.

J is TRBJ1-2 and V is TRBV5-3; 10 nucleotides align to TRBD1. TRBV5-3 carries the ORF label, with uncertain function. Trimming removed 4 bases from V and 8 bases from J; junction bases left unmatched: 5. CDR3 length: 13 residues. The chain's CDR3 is CARSAGQGDGYTF. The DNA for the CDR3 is TGTGCCAGAAGCGCCGGACAGGGGGACGGCTACACCTTC.

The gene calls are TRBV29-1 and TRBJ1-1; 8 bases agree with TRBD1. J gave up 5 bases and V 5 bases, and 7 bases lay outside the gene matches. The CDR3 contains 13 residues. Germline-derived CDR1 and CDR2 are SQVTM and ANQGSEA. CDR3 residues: CSVREQGGTEAFF. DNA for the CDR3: TGCAGCGTTCGGGAACAGGGGGGAACTGAAGCTTTCTTT.

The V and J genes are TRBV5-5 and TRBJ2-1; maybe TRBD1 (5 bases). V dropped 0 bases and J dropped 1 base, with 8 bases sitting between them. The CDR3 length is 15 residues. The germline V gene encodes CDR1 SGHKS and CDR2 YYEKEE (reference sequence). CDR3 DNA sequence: TGTGCCAGCAGCTTGGAGCAGGGTTCCTACAATGAGCAGTTCTTC. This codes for CASSLEQGSYNEQFF.

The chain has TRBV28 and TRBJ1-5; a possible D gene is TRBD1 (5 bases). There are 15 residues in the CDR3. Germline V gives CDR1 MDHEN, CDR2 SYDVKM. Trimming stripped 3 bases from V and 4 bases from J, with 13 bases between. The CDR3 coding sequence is TGTGCCAGCAGTTTGACAGTAGACGGTAATCAGCCCCAGCATTTT. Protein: CASSLTVDGNQPQHF.

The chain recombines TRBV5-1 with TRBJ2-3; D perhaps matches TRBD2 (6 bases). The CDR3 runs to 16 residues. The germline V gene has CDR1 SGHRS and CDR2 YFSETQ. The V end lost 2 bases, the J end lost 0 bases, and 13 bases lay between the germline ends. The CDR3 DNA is TGCGCCAGCAGCTTCATTAGCGGAGGAAGCACAGATACGCAGTATTTT. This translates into CASSFISGGSTDTQYF.

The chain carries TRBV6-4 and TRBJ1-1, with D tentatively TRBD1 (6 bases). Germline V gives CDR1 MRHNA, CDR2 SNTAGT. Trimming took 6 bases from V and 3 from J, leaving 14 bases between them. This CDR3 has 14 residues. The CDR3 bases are TGTGCCAGCAGCCAAGCTTACAGGGACACTGAAGCTTTCTTT. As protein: CASSQAYRDTEAFF.

The CDR3 DNA reads TGTGCCAGCAGCATAGGACAGGGAGGTAGCTATGGCTACACCTTC. Its protein product is CASSIGQGGSYGYTF. V and J are TRBV7-3 and TRBJ1-2; the match to TRBD1 covers 8 bases. Losses at the gene ends were 5 bases for V and 4 bases for J; bases not matched to a gene: 9. Germline V gene lookup returns CDR1 SGHTA and CDR2 FQGTGA. This CDR3 is built from 15 residues.

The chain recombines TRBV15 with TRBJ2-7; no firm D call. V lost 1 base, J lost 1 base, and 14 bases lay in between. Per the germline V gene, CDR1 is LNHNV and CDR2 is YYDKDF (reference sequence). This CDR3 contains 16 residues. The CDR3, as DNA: TGTGCCACCAGCAGAGGGAGAGGAGAGGTTTCCTACGAGCAGTACTTC. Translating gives CATSRGRGEVSYEQYF. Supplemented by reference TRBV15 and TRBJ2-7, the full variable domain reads DAMVIQNPRYQVTQFGKPVTLSCSQTLNHNVMYWYQQKSSQAPKLLFHYYDKDFNNEADTPDNFQSRRPNTSFCFLDIRSPGLGDTAMYLCATSRGRGEVSYEQYFGPGTRLTVT.